A single sample gave rise to the 3 T cell receptor beta chains below, sequenced in a study of siplizumab effects on memory and regulatory T cells. The repertoire was sequenced with immunoSEQ multiplex PCR; TCRdb's copy has only in-frame clones and lacks some. Seen here are roughly 25,000 clones, around 83% observed once, and the top ten hold under 25%. Sequenced sample: memory CD4+ T cells sorted from blood. These receptors were collected from a human donor in good health.

The V call is TRBV4-3, the J call TRBJ1-2; a possible D gene is TRBD1 (6 bases). Germline V lookup: CDR1 LGHNA, CDR2 YSLEER. The CDR3 is 16 residues long. V was shortened by 2 bases and J by 6 bases, with 19 bases between the two germline ends. In DNA, the CDR3 is TGCGCCAGCAGCCAATCGGCGACAGGTTCAGGGGATGGCTACACCTTC. Amino acid sequence: CASSQSATGSGDGYTF.

V is TRBV30 and J is TRBJ1-2; the D is unclear. The germline V gene encodes CDR1 GTSNPN and CDR2 SVGIG (reference sequence). V lost 4 bases, J lost 8 bases, and 14 bases lay in between. The CDR3 runs 12 residues. Written as DNA, the CDR3 is TGTGCCTGGACTCCGGGCCCTCAAGGCTACACCTTC. Its protein is CAWTPGPQGYTF.

The J gene is TRBJ1-5, the V gene TRBV7-6; D is possibly TRBD1 (5 bases). The CDR3 runs to 15 residues. Trimming stripped 4 bases from V and 2 bases from J, with 12 bases between. Germline CDR1 and CDR2: SGHVS and FNYEAQ. CDR3 sequence: CASSSQAGRNQPQHF. The CDR3 coding sequence is TGTGCCAGCAGCTCCCAAGCAGGGCGCAATCAGCCCCAGCATTTT. The variable domain in full, completed from reference TRBV7-6 and TRBJ1-5, reads GAGVSQSPRYKVTKRGQDVALRCDPISGHVSLYWYRQALGQGPEFLTYFNYEAQQDKSGLPNDRFSAERPEGSISTLTIQRTEQRDSAMYRCASSSQAGRNQPQHFGDGTRLSIL.